This T cell receptor (beta chain) was captured by sequencing in a study of T cells in Graves' hyperthyroidism and ophthalmopathy. Broader study findings: Most thyroid clonotypes expanded above 0.001 were also detected in blood. The model forecast ophthalmopathy, anticipating it by a median approximately 6.2 months before onset.

In the ophthalmopathy cohort, Clinical Activity Score was at least 3, NOSPECS grade at least 4, and duration under 3 months. Every diagnosis used clinical symptoms, serum thyroxine and TRAb, thyroid ultrasound and orbital computed tomography. This CDR3 is built from 14 residues. Germline V gene data show CDR1 as SNHLY and CDR2 as FYNNEI. The V gene lost 8 bases and the J gene lost 2 bases, with 15 bases spanning the gap. Worth noting for this clonotype: Antigen unknown.

Amplified regions were TCR beta CDR3 sequences from RNA transcripts. The primer set for the first-round RT-PCR of the TCR CDR3 was HTBI. Each CDR3 protein gets one entry after TCRdb re-called the multiplex PCR reads with MiXCR. Of about 610,000 distinct CDR3 sequences in the sample, roughly 16% were seen once. The genes are TRBV2 and TRBJ1-2; possibly TRBD1 for D (6 bases). The clonotype was recovered from a middle-aged woman with Graves' ophthalmopathy. Sequencing was performed on blood. CDR3: CASVRGAKNYGYTF. The CDR3 nucleotides read TGTGCCAGCGTCAGGGGCGCAAAAAACTATGGCTACACCTTC.